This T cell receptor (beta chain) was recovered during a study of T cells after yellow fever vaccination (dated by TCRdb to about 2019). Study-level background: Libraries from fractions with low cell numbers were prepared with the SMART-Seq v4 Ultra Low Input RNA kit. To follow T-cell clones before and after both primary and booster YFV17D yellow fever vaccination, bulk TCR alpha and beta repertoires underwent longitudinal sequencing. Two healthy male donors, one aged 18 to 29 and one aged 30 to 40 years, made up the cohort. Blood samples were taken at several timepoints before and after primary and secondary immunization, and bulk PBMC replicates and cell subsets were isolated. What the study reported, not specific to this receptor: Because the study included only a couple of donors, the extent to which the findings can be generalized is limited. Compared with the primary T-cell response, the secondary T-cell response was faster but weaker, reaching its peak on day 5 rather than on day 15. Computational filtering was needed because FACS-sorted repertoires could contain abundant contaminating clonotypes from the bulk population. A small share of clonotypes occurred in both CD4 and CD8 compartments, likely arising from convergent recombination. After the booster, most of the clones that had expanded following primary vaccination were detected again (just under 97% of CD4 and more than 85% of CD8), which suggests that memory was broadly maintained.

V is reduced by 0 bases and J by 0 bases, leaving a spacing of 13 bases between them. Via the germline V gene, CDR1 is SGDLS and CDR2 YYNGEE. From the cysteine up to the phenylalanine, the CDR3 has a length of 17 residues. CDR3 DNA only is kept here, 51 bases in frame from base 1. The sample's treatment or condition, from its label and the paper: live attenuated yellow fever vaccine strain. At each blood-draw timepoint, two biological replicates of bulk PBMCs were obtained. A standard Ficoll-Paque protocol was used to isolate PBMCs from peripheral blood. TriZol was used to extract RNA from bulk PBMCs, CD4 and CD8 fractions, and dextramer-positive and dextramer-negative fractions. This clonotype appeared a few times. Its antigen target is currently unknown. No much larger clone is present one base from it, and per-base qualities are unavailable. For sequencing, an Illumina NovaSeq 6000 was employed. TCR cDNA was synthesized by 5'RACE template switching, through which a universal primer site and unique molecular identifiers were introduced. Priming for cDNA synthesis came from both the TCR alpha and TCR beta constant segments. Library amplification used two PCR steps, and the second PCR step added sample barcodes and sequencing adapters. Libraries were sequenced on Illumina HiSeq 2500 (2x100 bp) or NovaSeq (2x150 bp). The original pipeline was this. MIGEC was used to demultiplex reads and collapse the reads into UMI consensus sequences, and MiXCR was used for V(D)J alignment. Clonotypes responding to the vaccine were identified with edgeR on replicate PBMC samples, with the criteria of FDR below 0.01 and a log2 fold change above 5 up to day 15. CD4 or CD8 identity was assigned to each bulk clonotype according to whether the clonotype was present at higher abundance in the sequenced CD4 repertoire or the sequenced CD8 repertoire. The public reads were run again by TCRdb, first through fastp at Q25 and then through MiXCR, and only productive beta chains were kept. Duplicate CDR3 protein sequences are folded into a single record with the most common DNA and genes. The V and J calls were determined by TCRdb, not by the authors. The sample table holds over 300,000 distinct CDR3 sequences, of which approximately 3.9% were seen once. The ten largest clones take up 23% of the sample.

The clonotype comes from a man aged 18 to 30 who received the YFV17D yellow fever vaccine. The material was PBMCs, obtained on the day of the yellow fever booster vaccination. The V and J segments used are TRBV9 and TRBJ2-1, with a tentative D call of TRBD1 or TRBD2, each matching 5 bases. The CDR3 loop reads CASSVEGTPSSYNEQFF. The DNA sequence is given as TGTGCCAGCAGCGTAGAAGGGACCCCGAGCTCCTACAATGAGCAGTTCTTC.